These 29 T cell receptor beta chains were sequenced from one sample in a study of blood T cell repertoires in COVID-19 (dated by TCRdb to 2019 to 2021). Library method: the immunoSEQ multiplex PCR assay. TCRdb limited this immuneACCESS table to in-frame rearrangements with V and J called. A share of clones is missing; checked studies link under half to unresolved V genes, and the rest is unexplained. This sample is represented by 100,000 to 150,000 clones; approximately 82% of them were singletons. The top ten clones comprise roughly 10% of the sample. The specimen sequenced was peripheral blood. These receptors were taken from a man in his forties with active or convalescent COVID-19.

V gene TRBV4-1 combines with J gene TRBJ2-2; D remains unclear. Trimming removed 2 bases at V and 7 bases at J, with 8 bases between. Germline V gene sequence: CDR1 MGHRA, CDR2 YSYEKL. The CDR3 has 13 residues. This CDR3 reads CASSQPNGGELFF. The CDR3 nucleotides are TGCGCCAGCAGCCAACCAAACGGCGGGGAGCTGTTTTTT.

The genes are TRBV7-2 and TRBJ2-7; 7 nucleotides match TRBD1. Germline V gene lookup returns CDR1 SGHTA and CDR2 FQGNSA. CDR3 length: 18 residues. With V trimmed by 4 bases and J by 2 bases, 17 bases remained unmatched. CDR3 region: CASSSDREPAYRAYEQYF. CDR3 nucleotide sequence: TGTGCCAGCAGCTCTGACAGGGAACCGGCCTATCGGGCCTACGAGCAGTACTTC.

This rearrangement joins TRBV3-1 (or the pseudogene TRBV3-2) to TRBJ1-5, with a tentative D call TRBD1 (6 bases). The ends were cut back, 1 base at V and 0 bases at J, with 13 bases in the middle. The CDR3 extends over 17 amino acids. Germline-derived CDR1 and CDR2 are LGHDT and YNNKEL (reference sequence). The CDR3 DNA reads TGTGCCAGCAGCCAAGGGACAGTCGGATATAGCAATCAGCCCCAGCATTTT. This codes for CASSQGTVGYSNQPQHF.

A few counts support this clone. This rearrangement joins TRBV19 to TRBJ1-6; D remains unclear. CDR1 is LNHDA, CDR2 SQIVND, per germline (reference sequence). The CDR3 has 16 amino acids. V dropped 4 bases and J dropped 10 bases, with 20 bases sitting between them. CDR3 DNA: TGTGCCAGTAGTAACGACGACAAAGTAGTAGTCTCACCCCTCCACTTT. It specifies CASSNDDKVVVSPLHF.

V usage is TRBV4-3 and J usage is TRBJ2-2; 12 nucleotides agree with TRBD2. V shed 4 bases and J 5 bases; nucleotides not matched to a gene: 11. Germline-derived CDR1 and CDR2 are LGHNA and YSLEER. This CDR3 comprises 18 residues. The CDR3 nucleotides are TGCGCCAGCAGCCTCCCGGGACTAGCGGGCTCGGGGACCGGGGAGCTGTTTTTT. Translated, it gives CASSLPGLAGSGTGELFF.

V gene TRBV3-1 (or the pseudogene TRBV3-2) combines with J gene TRBJ2-5; D is perhaps TRBD2 (7 bases). The germline gives CDR1 LGHDT, CDR2 YNNKEL (reference sequence). The CDR3 runs 15 residues. V was shortened by 6 bases and J by 5 bases, with 19 bases between the two germline ends. The CDR3 sequence: CASSLDSGGRETQYF. DNA of the CDR3: TGTGCCAGCAGTCTCGACTCGGGGGGCAGGGAGACCCAGTACTTC.

A few counts support this clone. This rearrangement joins TRBV30 to TRBJ2-1; 8 bases are a match to TRBD1. J lost 8 bases, V lost 4 bases, and 10 bases had no gene match. The CDR3 has 14 amino acids. The germline V gene has CDR1 GTSNPN and CDR2 SVGIG (reference sequence). The CDR3 region has the DNA TGTGCCTGGAAGGGCAGGGGGCGCGAGTATGAGCAGTTCTTC. Encoded protein: CAWKGRGREYEQFF.

The CDR3 DNA reads TGTGCCAGCAACCGGTACGAGCAGTACTTC. This sequence encodes CASNRYEQYF. V is TRBV12-3 or TRBV12-4 and J is TRBJ2-7; D is undetermined. V shed 7 bases and J shed 4 bases, with 5 bases lying between them. This CDR3 spans 10 amino acids.

The chain combines TRBV2 with TRBJ1-3; maybe TRBD1 (6 bases). V lost 7 bases and J lost 2, with 15 bases in between. This CDR3 spans 15 amino acids. Looked up from germline, CDR1 is SNHLY and CDR2 is FYNNEI. DNA of the CDR3: TGTGCCAGCAAAGGGACAAGTCACCCTGGAAACACCATATATTTT. Amino acid sequence: CASKGTSHPGNTIYF.

The chain combines TRBV6-2 or TRBV6-3 with TRBJ2-5, with 13 nucleotides matching TRBD2. CDR3 length equals 15 residues. Looked up from germline, CDR1 is MNHEY and CDR2 is SVGEGT. V lost 5 bases to trimming and J lost 1 base; unmatched junction nucleotides: 1. The CDR3: CASSRLAGGQETQYF. CDR3 nucleotide sequence: TGTGCCAGCAGTCGACTAGCGGGGGGCCAAGAGACCCAGTACTTC.

The table lists this clone with a count of one. The chain combines TRBV7-2 with TRBJ2-6; 9 bases map to TRBD1. V lost 6 bases to trimming and J lost 1 base; unmatched junction nucleotides: 4. CDR1 and CDR2 from the germline V gene are SGHTA and FQGNSA. This CDR3 has 16 amino acids. CDR3 protein: CASRTGTGSGANVLTF. The CDR3 bases are TGTGCCAGCAGAACCGGGACAGGGTCTGGGGCCAACGTCCTGACTTTC.

As DNA, the CDR3 is TGTGCCAGAAGCTTAGGCGGGGACCCCAGGCATGGCTACACCTTC. Translating it yields CARSLGGDPRHGYTF. The chain employs TRBV7-5 and TRBJ1-2. TRBV7-5 is flagged as a pseudogene. The CDR3 totals 15 residues.

The chain uses TRBV2 and TRBJ2-5; the D is unclear. The CDR3 consists of 13 residues. Germline loops: CDR1 SNHLY, CDR2 FYNNEI. V lost 4 bases and J lost 1, with 7 bases in between. The CDR3 nucleotides are TGTGCCAGCAGTGTTCATGTCCAAGAGACCCAGTACTTC. This encodes CASSVHVQETQYF.

The chain joins TRBV5-1 to TRBJ2-7, with D possibly TRBD1 on 6 matching bases. CDR1 is SGHRS and CDR2 is YFSETQ in the germline V gene. V was shortened by 4 bases and J by 0 bases, with 11 bases between the two germline ends. CDR3 length: 14 residues. Here the CDR3 reads CASSTQGNSYEQYF. Here the CDR3 DNA reads TGCGCCAGCAGCACCCAGGGGAACTCCTACGAGCAGTACTTC.

Points on this clone: The same CDR3 is also encoded by other DNA sequences in this sample. This chain connects TRBV2 to TRBJ1-5; D uncertain. The V end lost 3 bases, the J end lost 4 bases, and 10 bases lay between the germline ends. The length of the CDR3 is 14 residues. Germline values: CDR1 SNHLY, CDR2 FYNNEI. DNA for the CDR3: TGTGCCAGCAGTGACGCGGGGTCAAATCAGCCCCAGCATTTT. This codes for CASSDAGSNQPQHF.

V is TRBV3-1 (or the pseudogene TRBV3-2) and J is TRBJ2-2; the D gene is possibly TRBD2 (5 bases). From germline, CDR1 is LGHDT and CDR2 YNNKEL (reference sequence). Trimming shortened V by 1 base and J by 4 bases, and 10 bases separated the two germline ends. The CDR3 has 15 residues. For the CDR3, the DNA is TGTGCCAGCAGCCAAGTGCCGGGGTCCACCGGGGAGCTGTTTTTT. Its translation is CASSQVPGSTGELFF.

The rearrangement uses TRBV7-3 and TRBJ2-1, with a tentative D call TRBD2 (5 bases). V shed 0 bases and J shed 10 bases, with 10 bases lying between them. CDR1 and CDR2 from the germline V gene are SGHTA and FQGTGA. The CDR3 runs to 13 residues. CDR3 loop: CASSLTERLEQFF. DNA for the CDR3: TGTGCCAGCAGCTTAACTGAGCGGTTAGAGCAGTTCTTC.

The rearrangement uses TRBV19 and TRBJ1-1; perhaps TRBD1 as D (5 bases). Germline CDR1 LNHDA, CDR2 SQIVND (reference sequence). Trimming stripped 1 base from V and 5 bases from J, with 11 bases between. This CDR3 has 14 amino acids. The CDR3 loop reads CASSIAGRGTEAFF. In nucleotides, the CDR3 is TGTGCCAGTAGTATAGCGGGGAGGGGAACTGAAGCTTTCTTT.

CDR3 region: CASSYGQERNQPQHF. Written as DNA, the CDR3 is TGTGCCAGCAGTTATGGACAGGAACGCAATCAGCCCCAGCATTTT. The genes are TRBV6-5 and TRBJ1-5; 7 nucleotides align to TRBD1. V lost 3 bases, J lost 2 bases, and 4 bases stayed unmatched. This CDR3 region has 15 residues. Germline assignment: CDR1 MNHEY and CDR2 SVGAGI.

The rearrangement joins TRBV19 to TRBJ2-7; TRBD1 aligns across 8 bases. The CDR3 sequence is 13 residues long. Germline V gene sequence: CDR1 LNHDA, CDR2 SQIVND (reference sequence). With 2 bases clipped from V and 6 bases from J, the junction kept 3 bases outside the gene matches. Written as DNA, the CDR3 is TGTGCCAGTAGTATAAACAGGGGGACCGAGCAGTACTTC. It specifies CASSINRGTEQYF.

The rearrangement uses TRBV6-5 and TRBJ2-7; the D gene is possibly TRBD1 (6 bases). Germline-derived CDR1 and CDR2 are MNHEY and SVGAGI. CDR3 length: 14 amino acids. Trimming shortened V by 6 bases and J by 0 bases, and 12 bases separated the two germline ends. Written as DNA, the CDR3 is TGTGCCAGCAGCCGAGGGGACATCTCCTACGAGCAGTACTTC. Translation: CASSRGDISYEQYF.

J is TRBJ2-7 and V is TRBV12-3 or TRBV12-4, with D tentatively TRBD1 (6 bases). The V and J ends lost 5 bases and 3 bases respectively, with 11 bases between them. CDR3 length: 13 residues. The CDR3 loop reads CASSQTGFYEQYF. The CDR3 DNA reads as TGTGCCAGCAGTCAAACAGGGTTCTACGAGCAGTACTTC.

There are a few counts of this clone. This chain connects TRBV9 to TRBJ2-2, with D possibly being TRBD2 (5 bases). The CDR3 covers 15 residues. The germline CDR1 and CDR2 sequences are SGDLS and YYNGEE. Between the trimmed V and J ends, which lost 0 bases and 5 bases, there was a span of 11 bases. DNA for the CDR3: TGTGCCAGCAGCGTAGCTAGCAGACCAACCGGGGAGCTGTTTTTT. It is translated as CASSVASRPTGELFF.

V is TRBV7-3 and J is TRBJ2-1, with 9 bases lining up with TRBD2. The junction had 5 bases not matched to a gene; V was cut back by 1 base and J by 10 bases. The CDR3 spans 14 residues. Germline lookup yields CDR1 SGHTA and CDR2 FQGTGA. The CDR3 sequence is CASSLIMSGGEQFF. CDR3 nucleotide sequence: TGTGCCAGCAGCTTAATAATGAGCGGGGGGGAGCAGTTCTTC. The entire variable domain, with the rest obtained from reference TRBV7-3 and TRBJ2-1, is as follows: GAGVSQTPSNKVTEKGKYVELRCDPISGHTALYWYRQSLGQGPEFLIYFQGTGAADDSGLPNDRFFAVRPEGSVSTLKIQRTERGDSAVYLCASSLIMSGGEQFFGPGTRLTVL.

This clone was seen just once. The V gene is TRBV4-2, the J gene TRBJ1-2, with a tentative D call TRBD1 (5 bases). The CDR3 spans 16 residues. From germline, CDR1 is LGHNA and CDR2 YNFKEQ. Trimming pared 0 bases from V and 3 bases from J, leaving 14 bases between. DNA of the CDR3: TGTGCCAGCAGCCAAGATGGGAGGACATCTCACTATGGCTACACCTTC. This translates into CASSQDGRTSHYGYTF.

The V and J genes are TRBV7-2 and TRBJ2-5, with D uncertain. The CDR3 covers 12 residues. Trimming removed 7 bases from V and 5 bases from J, with 11 bases in between. Germline V gene sequence: CDR1 SGHTA, CDR2 FQGNSA. The DNA of the CDR3 is TGTGCCAGCACCCAACTAAGGGAGACCCAGTACTTC. Its translation is CASTQLRETQYF.

This chain joins TRBV11-3 and TRBJ2-2, with TRBD1 matching 8 bases. The ends lost 5 bases at V and 5 bases at J; junction bases unmatched: 4. This CDR3 spans 14 amino acids. Germline V gene data show CDR1 as SGHNT and CDR2 as YENEEA. CDR3 coding DNA: TGTGCCAGCAGCCAGGGGGCAGGAACCGGGGAGCTGTTTTTT. Its protein product is CASSQGAGTGELFF.

The sample holds a few counts of this clone. The rearrangement uses TRBV6-5 and TRBJ2-2, with D unresolved. The length of the CDR3 is 14 residues. V lost 6 bases and J lost 5, with 13 bases in between. Germline values: CDR1 MNHEY, CDR2 SVGAGI. CDR3 nucleotide sequence: TGTGCCAGCAGACCCCTCCTCGGGACCGGGGAGCTGTTTTTT. It is translated as CASRPLLGTGELFF.

The V gene is TRBV12-3 or TRBV12-4, the J gene TRBJ2-1, with 13 bases that match TRBD2. Germline trimming cut 6 bases from V and 13 bases from J; bases unmatched to any gene: 6. This CDR3 is built from 13 residues. In DNA, the CDR3 is TGTGCCAGCAGCCAGGGACTAGCGGGGAAACAGTTCTTC. Protein product: CASSQGLAGKQFF.